Below, one TCR beta chain is given with its context. The participants were between roughly 18 and 100 years old and came from under 25 US areas. Clinical histories supplied by participants themselves formed the basis of cohort assignment. This sample was taken from a study of blood T cell repertoires in COVID-19. Study information: The United States, Italy and Spain provided the acute and convalescent COVID-19 samples.

The authors' processing: For nucleated cells, counts were estimated from reference gene primer amplification. Assay: immunoSEQ multiplex PCR; the TCRdb copy retains only in-frame clones and omits some. V and J calls and clone size follow that table, whereas D and trimming were derived from the DNA. The table has about 170,000 clones, 65% to 85% seen once. V lost 2 bases and J lost 6; bases outside the gene matches: 3. This CDR3 region has 13 residues. CDR1 LGHDT and CDR2 YNNKEL come from the germline V gene (reference sequence). Specimen: PBMCs or T cells enriched from blood (not recorded which). The V and J genes are TRBV3-1 (or the pseudogene TRBV3-2) and TRBJ2-7, with 8 nucleotides matching TRBD1. This TCR derives from a woman in her fifties or sixties in a cohort exposed to, infected with or recovered from COVID-19 (not recorded which). The CDR3 nucleotides are TGTGCCAGCAGCCAACAACAGGGGGGCGAGCAGTACTTC. Its translation: CASSQQQGGEQYF.